Described below is a single TCR beta chain sequence and its context. Each cDNA held unique molecular identifiers, and template switching gave it a universal primer site. TCRdb recomputed calls from the 5' RACE reads with MiXCR, one row per CDR3 protein. The repertoire holds under 900,000 distinct CDR3 sequences, with 15% to 20% as singletons. The entry originates in a study of identical twins. The same data also contributed to another study, on T cells expressing NK-cell markers. That source reports: In several donors, dominant clonotypes made up about 25-60.1% of CD3+CD56-NKG2C+ cells.

This sequence was found in a woman under 30 in good health. Specimen: PBMCs.

The CDR3 reads CASGLGNLNTEAFF. The CDR3 region has the DNA TGTGCTAGTGGTTTGGGGAATTTGAACACTGAAGCTTTCTTT. The genes are TRBV12-5 and TRBJ1-1, with D unclear. Germline loops: CDR1 LGHNT, CDR2 FRNRAP. Trimming cost V 1 base and J 0 bases, with 6 bases left between them. The CDR3 is made up of 14 amino acids. The whole variable domain, remainder taken from reference TRBV12-5 and TRBJ1-1, is DARVTQTPRHKVTEMGQEVTMRCQPILGHNTVFWYRQTMMQGLELLAYFRNRAPLDDSGMPKDRFSAEMPDATLATLKIQPSEPRDSAVYFCASGLGNLNTEAFFGQGTRLTVV.